This T cell receptor beta chain was sequenced during a study of CD8 T cells in Susac syndrome. Germline V gene data show CDR1 as SGHRS and CDR2 as YFSETQ. The CDR3 is made up of 16 amino acids. Trimming removed 2 bases from V and 0 bases from J, with 12 bases in between. Reverse transcription used about 0.5 to 1 ug RNA and random hexamers. TCRdb re-analysed the immunoSEQ multiplex PCR reads in MiXCR, keeping a single row per CDR3 protein. Among 150,000 to 200,000 distinct CDR3 sequences listed, roughly 90% were seen once. The sample taken for sequencing was CD4+ T cells from PBMCs. The clonotype originates from a human donor with Susac syndrome. This chain connects TRBV5-1 to TRBJ1-3; D is unresolved. The CDR3 DNA is TGCGCCAGCAGCTTCGGTGCCGGCCACTCTGGAAACACCATATATTTT. Translated, it gives CASSFGAGHSGNTIYF.